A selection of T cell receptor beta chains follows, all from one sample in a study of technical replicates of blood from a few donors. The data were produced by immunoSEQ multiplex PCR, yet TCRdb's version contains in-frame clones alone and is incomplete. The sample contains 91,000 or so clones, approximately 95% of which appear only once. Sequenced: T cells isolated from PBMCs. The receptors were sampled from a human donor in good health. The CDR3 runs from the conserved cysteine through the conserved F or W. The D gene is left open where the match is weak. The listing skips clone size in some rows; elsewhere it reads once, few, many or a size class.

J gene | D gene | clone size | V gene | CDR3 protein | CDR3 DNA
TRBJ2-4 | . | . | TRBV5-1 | CASSLNSGMINIQYF | TGCGCCAGCAGCTTGAACTCGGGAATGATAAACATTCAGTACTTC
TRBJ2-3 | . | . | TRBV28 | CARHGSGMHTQYF | TGTGCCAGACATGGGTCGGGGATGCATACGCAGTATTTT
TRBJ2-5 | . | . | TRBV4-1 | CASSQDLVQETQYF | TGCGCCAGCAGCCAAGATCTAGTCCAAGAGACCCAGTACTTC
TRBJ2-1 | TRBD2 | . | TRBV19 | CASQDREGLYNEQFF | TGTGCCAGCCAAGACCGGGAGGGTTTGTACAATGAGCAGTTCTTC
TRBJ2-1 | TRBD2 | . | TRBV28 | CASSLGLAEYYNEQFF | TGTGCCAGCAGTTTGGGGCTAGCGGAATACTACAATGAGCAGTTCTTC
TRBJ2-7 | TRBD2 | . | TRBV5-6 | CASIPASGRNYEQYF | TGTGCCAGCATCCCCGCTAGCGGAAGAAATTACGAGCAGTACTTC
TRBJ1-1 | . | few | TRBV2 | CASRDTEAFF | TGTGCCAGCCGGGATACTGAAGCTTTCTTT
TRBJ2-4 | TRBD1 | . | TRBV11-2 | CASSPGQGAWNIQYF | TGTGCCAGCAGCCCAGGACAGGGGGCATGGAACATTCAGTACTTC
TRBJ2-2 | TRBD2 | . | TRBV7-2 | CASSFLAGRAGELFF | TGTGCCAGCAGCTTTCTAGCGGGAAGGGCCGGGGAGCTGTTTTTT
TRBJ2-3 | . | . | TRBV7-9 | CASSVAGDTQYF | TGTGCCAGCAGCGTAGCCGGAGATACGCAGTATTTT
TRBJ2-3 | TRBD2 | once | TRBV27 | CASSLKPRPGLAGEERDTQYF | TGTGCCAGCAGTTTAAAGCCCAGACCGGGACTAGCGGGAGAGGAAAGAGATACGCAGTATTTT
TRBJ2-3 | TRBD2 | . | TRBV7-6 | CASSPRTSGSADTQYF | TGTGCCAGCAGCCCCCGGACTAGCGGGAGCGCAGATACGCAGTATTTT
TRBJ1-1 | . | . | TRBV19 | CASRISLTEAFF | TGTGCCAGTAGAATCTCTCTCACTGAAGCTTTCTTT
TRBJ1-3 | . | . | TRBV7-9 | CASSLSSGSGNTIYF | TGTGCCAGCAGCTTATCAAGCGGGTCTGGAAACACCATATATTTT
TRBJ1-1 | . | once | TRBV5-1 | CASSLEPDRNTEAFF | TGCGCCAGCAGCTTGGAGCCGGACAGGAACACTGAAGCTTTCTTT
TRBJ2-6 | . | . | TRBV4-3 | CASSQDEGIVSGANVLTF | TGCGCCAGCAGCCAAGATGAGGGAATAGTATCTGGGGCCAACGTCCTGACTTTC
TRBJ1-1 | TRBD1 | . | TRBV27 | CASSLQGASTEAFF | TGTGCCAGCAGTTTGCAGGGGGCAAGCACTGAAGCTTTCTTT
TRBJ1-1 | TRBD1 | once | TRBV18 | CASSPPQTGDTEAFF | TGTGCCAGCTCACCACCTCAGACAGGGGACACTGAAGCTTTCTTT
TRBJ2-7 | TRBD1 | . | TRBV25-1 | CASSLWDSYEQCF | TGTGCCAGCAGCCTGTGGGACAGCTACGAGCAGTGCTTC
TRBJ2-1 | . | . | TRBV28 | CASTGGAYNEQFF | TGTGCCAGCACGGGGGGCGCCTACAATGAGCAGTTCTTC
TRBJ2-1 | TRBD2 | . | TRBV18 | CASSPAGVTYNEQFF | TGTGCCAGCTCACCAGCGGGGGTCACCTACAATGAGCAGTTCTTC
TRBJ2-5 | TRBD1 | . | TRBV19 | CASTRDRDQETQYF | TGTGCCAGTACCCGGGACAGGGACCAAGAGACCCAGTACTTC
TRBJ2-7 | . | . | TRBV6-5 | CASSSEGANLYEQYF | TGTGCCAGCAGTTCTGAGGGAGCTAATCTCTACGAGCAGTACTTC
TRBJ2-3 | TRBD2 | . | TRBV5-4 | CASSLTSGGSTDTQYF | TGTGCCAGCAGCTTGACTAGCGGAGGAAGCACAGATACGCAGTATTTT
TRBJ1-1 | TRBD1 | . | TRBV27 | CASSPPTGGAFF | TGTGCCAGCAGTCCACCGACAGGGGGTGCTTTCTTT
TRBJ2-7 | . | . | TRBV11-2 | CASSLDARNFYEQYF | TGTGCCAGCAGCTTAGACGCTAGGAACTTCTACGAGCAGTACTTC